The rows below give T cell receptor beta chains drawn from one sample of a study of T cell responses to AZD1222 COVID-19 vaccine. The protocol was immunoSEQ multiplex PCR, while the TCRdb copy is restricted to in-frame clones and leaves out a portion. The sample holds tens of thousands of clones; 88% are singletons and the top ten take about 20%. The source material was peripheral blood, sampled on day 0 of AZD1222 vaccination. Receptor source: an adult in good health. The CDR3 runs from the conserved cysteine through the conserved F or W. D genes are given only for firm matches. Clone size is stated in some rows and not others, as once, few, many or a class when expanded.

CDR3 protein: CASSPRAGPEAFF; CDR3 DNA: TGTGCCAGCAGCCCCAGAGCCGGCCCTGAAGCTTTCTTT; J gene: TRBJ1-1; clone size: once; D gene: NA; V gene: TRBV7-9
CDR3 protein: CASSESSGGNEQFF; CDR3 DNA: TGTGCCAGCAGCGAGAGTAGCGGGGGGAATGAGCAGTTCTTC; J gene: TRBJ2-1; clone size: once; D gene: TRBD2; V gene: TRBV2
CDR3 protein: CASSRGGIATGELFF; CDR3 DNA: TGTGCCAGCAGCAGGGGGGGTATCGCCACCGGGGAGCTGTTTTTT; J gene: TRBJ2-2; clone size: NA; D gene: NA; V gene: TRBV6-2/TRBV6-3
CDR3 protein: CAWSVGLAGRTLGYEQYF; CDR3 DNA: TGTGCCTGGAGTGTAGGTTTAGCGGGGCGCACTTTAGGCTACGAGCAGTACTTC; J gene: TRBJ2-7; clone size: NA; D gene: TRBD2; V gene: TRBV30
CDR3 protein: CASSLSVLYEQYF; CDR3 DNA: TGTGCCAGTAGTCTATCGGTCCTCTACGAGCAGTACTTC; J gene: TRBJ2-7; clone size: NA; D gene: NA; V gene: TRBV19
CDR3 protein: CASSIVGGFVTYEQYF; CDR3 DNA: TGTGCCAGTAGTATCGTTGGGGGGTTCGTCACCTACGAGCAGTACTTC; J gene: TRBJ2-7; clone size: NA; D gene: NA; V gene: TRBV19
CDR3 protein: CASSLSSYEQYF; CDR3 DNA: TGTGCCAGCAGCCTCAGCTCCTACGAGCAGTACTTC; J gene: TRBJ2-7; clone size: NA; D gene: NA; V gene: TRBV6-6
CDR3 protein: CASSQDPGQGSYNEQFF; CDR3 DNA: TGTGCCAGCAGCCAAGATCCTGGACAGGGATCCTACAATGAGCAGTTCTTC; J gene: TRBJ2-1; clone size: NA; D gene: TRBD1; V gene: TRBV3-1/TRBV3-2
CDR3 protein: CASSSGLAYEQYF; CDR3 DNA: TGTGCCAGCAGTTCCGGGCTTGCCTACGAGCAGTACTTC; J gene: TRBJ2-7; clone size: NA; D gene: NA; V gene: TRBV11-2
CDR3 protein: CASSIADSGGDTQYF; CDR3 DNA: TGTGCCAGTAGTATAGCGGACTCCGGTGGAGATACGCAGTATTTT; J gene: TRBJ2-3; clone size: NA; D gene: NA; V gene: TRBV19
CDR3 protein: CASSFFDREETQYF; CDR3 DNA: TGTGCCAGCAGCTTTTTTGACAGGGAGGAGACCCAGTACTTC; J gene: TRBJ2-5; clone size: NA; D gene: TRBD1; V gene: TRBV7-9
CDR3 protein: CASSKINEQFF; CDR3 DNA: TGTGCCAGCAGCAAAATCAATGAGCAGTTCTTC; J gene: TRBJ2-1; clone size: NA; D gene: NA; V gene: TRBV21-1
CDR3 protein: CASSSRDRVYEQYF; CDR3 DNA: TGTGCCAGTAGTTCCCGGGACAGGGTCTACGAGCAGTACTTC; J gene: TRBJ2-7; clone size: NA; D gene: TRBD1; V gene: TRBV19
CDR3 protein: CATSRQGSDDGYTF; CDR3 DNA: TGTGCCACCAGCAGACAAGGGAGCGACGATGGCTACACCTTC; J gene: TRBJ1-2; clone size: once; D gene: NA; V gene: TRBV15
CDR3 protein: CASSDRVGNIQYF; CDR3 DNA: TGTGCCAGCAGTGACAGGGTTGGGAACATTCAGTACTTC; J gene: TRBJ2-4; clone size: NA; D gene: NA; V gene: TRBV2
CDR3 protein: CASSLERRGYTF; CDR3 DNA: TGTGCCAGCAGCTTGGAACGTAGAGGCTACACCTTC; J gene: TRBJ1-2; clone size: once; D gene: NA; V gene: TRBV5-5
CDR3 protein: CATQATISGANVLTF; CDR3 DNA: TGTGCTACGCAGGCTACTATCTCTGGGGCCAACGTCCTGACTTTC; J gene: TRBJ2-6; clone size: NA; D gene: NA; V gene: TRBV5-6
CDR3 protein: CASSPERIAGYQETQYF; CDR3 DNA: TGTGCCAGCAGCCCGGAAAGGATAGCGGGATATCAAGAGACCCAGTACTTC; J gene: TRBJ2-5; clone size: NA; D gene: TRBD2; V gene: TRBV5-5
CDR3 protein: CASSDGQVPVFNYGYTF; CDR3 DNA: TGTGCCAGCAGTGACGGGCAGGTTCCCGTCTTTAACTATGGCTACACCTTC; J gene: TRBJ1-2; clone size: NA; D gene: NA; V gene: TRBV6-1
CDR3 protein: CASSGTGDPPQHF; CDR3 DNA: TGTGCCAGCAGCGGGACAGGGGACCCGCCCCAGCATTTT; J gene: TRBJ1-5; clone size: NA; D gene: TRBD1; V gene: TRBV7-9